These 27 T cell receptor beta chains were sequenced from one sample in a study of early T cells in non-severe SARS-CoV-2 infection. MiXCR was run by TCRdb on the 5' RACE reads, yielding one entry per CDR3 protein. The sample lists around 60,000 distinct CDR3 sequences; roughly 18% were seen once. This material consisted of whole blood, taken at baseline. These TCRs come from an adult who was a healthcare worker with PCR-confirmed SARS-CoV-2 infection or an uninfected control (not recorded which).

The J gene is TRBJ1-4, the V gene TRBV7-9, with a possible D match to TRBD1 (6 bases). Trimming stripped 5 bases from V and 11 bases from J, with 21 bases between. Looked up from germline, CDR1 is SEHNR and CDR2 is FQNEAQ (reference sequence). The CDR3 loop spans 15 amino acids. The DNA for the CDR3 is TGTGCCAGCAGCCAAGAACAGGGATGGAAGAGTAAACTGTTTTTT. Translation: CASSQEQGWKSKLFF.

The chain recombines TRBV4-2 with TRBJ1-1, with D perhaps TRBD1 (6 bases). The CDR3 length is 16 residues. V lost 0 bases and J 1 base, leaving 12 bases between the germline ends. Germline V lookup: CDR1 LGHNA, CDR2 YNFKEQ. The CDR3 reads CASSQEKGQENTEAFF. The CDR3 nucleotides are TGTGCCAGCAGCCAAGAAAAGGGACAAGAGAACACTGAAGCTTTCTTT.

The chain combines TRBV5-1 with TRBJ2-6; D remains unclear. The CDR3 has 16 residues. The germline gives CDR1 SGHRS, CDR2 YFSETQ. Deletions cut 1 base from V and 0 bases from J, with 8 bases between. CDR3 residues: CASSLPQISGANVLTF. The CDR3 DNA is TGCGCCAGCAGCTTGCCGCAAATCTCTGGGGCCAACGTCCTGACTTTC.

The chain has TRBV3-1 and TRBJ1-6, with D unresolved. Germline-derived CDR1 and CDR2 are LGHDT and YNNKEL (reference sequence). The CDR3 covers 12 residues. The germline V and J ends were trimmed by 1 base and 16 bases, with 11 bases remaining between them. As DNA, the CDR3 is TGTGCCAGCAGCCAAGGCGGTCATATTCTCCACTTT. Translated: CASSQGGHILHF.

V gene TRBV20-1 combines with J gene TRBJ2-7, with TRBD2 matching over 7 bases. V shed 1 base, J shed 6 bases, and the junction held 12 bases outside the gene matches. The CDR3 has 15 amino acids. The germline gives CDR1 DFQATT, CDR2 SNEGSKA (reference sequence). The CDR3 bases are TGCAGTGCTAGAGTCGAGGGAGGGAGGGCCCCCGAGCAGTACTTC. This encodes CSARVEGGRAPEQYF.

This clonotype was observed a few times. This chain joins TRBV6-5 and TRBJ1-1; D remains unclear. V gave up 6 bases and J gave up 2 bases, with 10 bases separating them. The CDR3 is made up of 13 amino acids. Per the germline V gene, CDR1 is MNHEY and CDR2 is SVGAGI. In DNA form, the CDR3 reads TGTGCCAGCAGCCGAAGAAGAAACACTGAAGCTTTCTTT. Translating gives CASSRRRNTEAFF.

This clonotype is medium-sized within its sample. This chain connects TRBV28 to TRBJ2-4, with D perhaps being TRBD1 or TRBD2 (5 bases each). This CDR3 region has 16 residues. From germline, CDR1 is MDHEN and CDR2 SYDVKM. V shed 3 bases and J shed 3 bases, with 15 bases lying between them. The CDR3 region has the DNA TGTGCCAGCAGTTTTGAATTCAGGGACGGCAAAAACATTCAGTACTTC. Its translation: CASSFEFRDGKNIQYF.

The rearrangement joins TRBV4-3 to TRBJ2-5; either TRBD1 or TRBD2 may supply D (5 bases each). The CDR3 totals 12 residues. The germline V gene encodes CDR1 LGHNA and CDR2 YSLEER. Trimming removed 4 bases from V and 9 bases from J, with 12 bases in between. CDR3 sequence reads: CASSRGLGAQYF. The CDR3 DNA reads TGCGCCAGCAGCCGCGGGCTGGGGGCCCAGTACTTC.

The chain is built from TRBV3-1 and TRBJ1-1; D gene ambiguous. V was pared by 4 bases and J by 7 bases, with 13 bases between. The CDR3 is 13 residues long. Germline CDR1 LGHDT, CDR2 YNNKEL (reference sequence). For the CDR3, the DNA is TGTGCCAGCAGCCCTAAGACACGGCTTGAAGCTTTCTTT. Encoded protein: CASSPKTRLEAFF.

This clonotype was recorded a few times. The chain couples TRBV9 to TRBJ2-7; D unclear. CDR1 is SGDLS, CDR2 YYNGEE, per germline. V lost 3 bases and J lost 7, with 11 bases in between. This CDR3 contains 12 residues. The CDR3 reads CASSASPSEQYF. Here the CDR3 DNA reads TGTGCCAGCAGCGCTTCCCCTAGTGAGCAGTACTTC.

CDR3 sequence (DNA): TGTGCCAGCAGACCATACGGGGATTCACCCCTCCACTTT. This sequence encodes CASRPYGDSPLHF. The rearrangement links TRBV13 to TRBJ1-6; D remains unclear. This CDR3 comprises 13 residues. Germline assignment: CDR1 PRHDT and CDR2 FYEKMQ (reference sequence). V was shortened by 6 bases and J by 8 bases, with 11 bases between the two germline ends.

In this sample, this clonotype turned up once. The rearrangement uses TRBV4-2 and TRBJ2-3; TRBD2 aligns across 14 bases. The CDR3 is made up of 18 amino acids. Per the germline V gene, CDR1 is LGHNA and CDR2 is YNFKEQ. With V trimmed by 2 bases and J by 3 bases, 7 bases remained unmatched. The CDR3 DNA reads TGTGCCAGCAGCCAACTGACTAGCGGGGGGGCTCGGACAGATACGCAGTATTTT. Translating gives CASSQLTSGGARTDTQYF.

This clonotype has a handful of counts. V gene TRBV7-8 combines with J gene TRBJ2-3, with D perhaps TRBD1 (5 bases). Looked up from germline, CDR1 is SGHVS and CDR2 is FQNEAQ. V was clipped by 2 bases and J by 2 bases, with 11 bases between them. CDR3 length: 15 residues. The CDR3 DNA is TGTGCCAGCAGCTTATCGGGCAGGGCCACAGATACGCAGTATTTT. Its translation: CASSLSGRATDTQYF.

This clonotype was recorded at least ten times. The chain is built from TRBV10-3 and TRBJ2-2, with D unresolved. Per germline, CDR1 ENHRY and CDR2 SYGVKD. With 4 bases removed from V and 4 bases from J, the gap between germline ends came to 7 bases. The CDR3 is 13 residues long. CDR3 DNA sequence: TGTGCCATCAGTGGAATCCCCACCGGGGAGCTGTTTTTT. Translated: CAISGIPTGELFF.

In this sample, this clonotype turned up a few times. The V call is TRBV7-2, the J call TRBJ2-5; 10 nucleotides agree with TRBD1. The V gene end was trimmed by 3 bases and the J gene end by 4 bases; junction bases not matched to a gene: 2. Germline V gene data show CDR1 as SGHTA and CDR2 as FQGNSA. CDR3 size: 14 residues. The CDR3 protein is CASSLGTGVETQYF. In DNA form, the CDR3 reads TGTGCCAGCAGCTTGGGGACAGGGGTAGAGACCCAGTACTTC. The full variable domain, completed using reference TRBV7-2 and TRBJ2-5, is GAGVSQSPSNKVTEKGKDVELRCDPISGHTALYWYRQSLGQGLEFLIYFQGNSAPDKSGLPSDRFSAERTGGSVSTLTIQRTQQEDSAVYLCASSLGTGVETQYFGPGTRLLVL.

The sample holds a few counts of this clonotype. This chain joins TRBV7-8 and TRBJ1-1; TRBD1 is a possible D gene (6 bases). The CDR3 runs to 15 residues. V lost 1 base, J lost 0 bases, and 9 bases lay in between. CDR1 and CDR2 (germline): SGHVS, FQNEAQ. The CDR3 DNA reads TGTGCCAGCAGCTTAGATCAGGGGATGAACACTGAAGCTTTCTTT. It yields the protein CASSLDQGMNTEAFF.

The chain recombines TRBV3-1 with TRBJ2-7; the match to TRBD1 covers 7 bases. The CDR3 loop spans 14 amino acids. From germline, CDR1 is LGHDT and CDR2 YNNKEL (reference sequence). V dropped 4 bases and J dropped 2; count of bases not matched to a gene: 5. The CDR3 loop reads CASSRDSLTYEQYF. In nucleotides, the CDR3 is TGTGCCAGCAGCCGGGACAGCCTAACCTACGAGCAGTACTTC.

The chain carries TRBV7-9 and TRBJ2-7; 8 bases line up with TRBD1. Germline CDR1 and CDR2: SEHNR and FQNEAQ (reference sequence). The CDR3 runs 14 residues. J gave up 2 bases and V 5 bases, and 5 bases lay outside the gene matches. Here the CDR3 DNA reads TGTGCCAGCAGCCGACAGACAGGGGCCTACGAGCAGTACTTC. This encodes CASSRQTGAYEQYF.

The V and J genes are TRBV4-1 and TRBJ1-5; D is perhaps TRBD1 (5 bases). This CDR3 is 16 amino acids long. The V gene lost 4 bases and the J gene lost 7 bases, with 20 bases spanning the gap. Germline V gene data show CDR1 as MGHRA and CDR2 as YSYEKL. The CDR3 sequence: CASSLKPFDSFQPQHF. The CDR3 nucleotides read TGCGCCAGCAGCCTCAAACCCTTCGACAGTTTCCAGCCCCAGCATTTT.

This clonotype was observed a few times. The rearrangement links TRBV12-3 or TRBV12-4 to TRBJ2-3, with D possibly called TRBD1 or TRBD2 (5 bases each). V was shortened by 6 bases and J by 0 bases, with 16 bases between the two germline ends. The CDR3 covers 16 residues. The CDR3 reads CASRDLGGSSTDTQYF. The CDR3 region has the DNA TGTGCCAGCAGAGACCTTGGGGGAAGTAGCACAGATACGCAGTATTTT.

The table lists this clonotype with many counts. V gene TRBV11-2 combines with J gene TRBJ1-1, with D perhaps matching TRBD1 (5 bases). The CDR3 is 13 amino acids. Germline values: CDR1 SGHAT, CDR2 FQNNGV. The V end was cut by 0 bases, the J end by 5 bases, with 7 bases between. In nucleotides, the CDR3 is TGTGCCAGCAGCTTAGACTGGGGGACTGAAGCTTTCTTT. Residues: CASSLDWGTEAFF.

The CDR3 nucleotides are TGTGCCAGCAGTGAATCGGACAGGCTCAATCAGCCCCAGCATTTT. Translating gives CASSESDRLNQPQHF. The chain employs TRBV2 and TRBJ1-5, with 7 bases matching TRBD1. The CDR3 is made up of 15 amino acids. V was clipped by 2 bases and J by 3 bases; unmatched bases: 4. Germline CDR1 is SNHLY and CDR2 is FYNNEI. The full variable domain, its missing parts supplied by reference TRBV2 and TRBJ1-5, is EPEVTQTPSHQVTQMGQEVILRCVPISNHLYFYWYRQILGQKVEFLVSFYNNEISEKSEIFDDQFSVERPDGSNFTLKIRSTKLEDSAMYFCASSESDRLNQPQHFGDGTRLSIL.

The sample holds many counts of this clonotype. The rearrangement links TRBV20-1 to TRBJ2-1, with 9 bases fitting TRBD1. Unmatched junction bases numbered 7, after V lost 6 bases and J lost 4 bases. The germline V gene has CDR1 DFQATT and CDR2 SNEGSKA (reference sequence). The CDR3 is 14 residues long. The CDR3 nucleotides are TGCAGTGCCCCCGGACAGGGGTTTTACAATGAGCAGTTCTTC. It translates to CSAPGQGFYNEQFF.

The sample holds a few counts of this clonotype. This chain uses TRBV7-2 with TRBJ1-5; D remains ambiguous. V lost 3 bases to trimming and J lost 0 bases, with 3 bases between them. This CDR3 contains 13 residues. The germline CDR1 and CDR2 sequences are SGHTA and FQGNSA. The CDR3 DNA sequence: TGTGCCAGCAGCTTCAATAGCAATCAGCCCCAGCATTTT. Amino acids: CASSFNSNQPQHF.

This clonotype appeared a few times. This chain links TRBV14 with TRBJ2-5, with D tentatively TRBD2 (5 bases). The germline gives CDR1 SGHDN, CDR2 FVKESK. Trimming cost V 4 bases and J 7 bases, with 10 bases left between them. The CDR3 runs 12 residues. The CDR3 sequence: CASSPIRGTQYF. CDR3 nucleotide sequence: TGTGCCAGCAGCCCGATACGGGGGACCCAGTACTTC.

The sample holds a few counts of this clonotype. The CDR3 coding sequence is TGCAGTGTACGGGAGGGCCTCGGTGAGCAGTTCTTC. Protein sequence: CSVREGLGEQFF. The rearrangement joins TRBV20-1 to TRBJ2-1; 8 bases match TRBD2. The CDR3 is made up of 12 amino acids. Germline CDR1 DFQATT, CDR2 SNEGSKA (reference sequence). Germline trimming cut 7 bases from V and 9 bases from J; bases unmatched to any gene: 8.

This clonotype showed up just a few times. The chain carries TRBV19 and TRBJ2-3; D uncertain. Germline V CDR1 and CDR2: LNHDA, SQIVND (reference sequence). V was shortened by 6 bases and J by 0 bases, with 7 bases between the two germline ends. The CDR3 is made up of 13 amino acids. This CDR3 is CASRGDSTDTQYF. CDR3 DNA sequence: TGTGCCAGTAGAGGAGATAGCACAGATACGCAGTATTTT.